The subject of this entry is one TCR beta chain. V gave up 0 bases and J gave up 1 base; unmatched junction bases: 7. Per germline, CDR1 MGHRA and CDR2 YSYEKL. The CDR3 runs to 18 residues. The source of the sample is a study of metastatic and nonmetastatic thyroid tumors. Study-wide context: A comparison of repertoires was made across blood and tumor or nodule tissue from malignant and benign thyroid patients.

No treatment had been given to any patient before thyroid surgery. TCRdb reanalyzed the PCR reads with MiXCR. The sample yields roughly 34,000 clones, 33% seen once. V usage is TRBV4-1 and J usage is TRBJ2-2, with 8 bases identical to TRBD2. Sequences were obtained from tumor tissue. The sequence derives from a female donor with papillary thyroid cancer or a benign thyroid nodule (not recorded which). Some clones in this sample may be carry-over from other donors' samples. The CDR3 loop reads CASSQELRTSGNTGELFF. Written as DNA, the CDR3 is TGCGCCAGCAGCCAAGAACTGAGAACTAGCGGGAACACCGGGGAGCTGTTTTTT.